The 10 T cell receptor beta chains given below trace back to one sample, sequenced in a study of CD8+CD57+ T cells in acquired aplastic anemia. Selection for sequencing was limited to patients who had shown CD8+CD57+ cell expansion by flow cytometry. CDR3 and TCR beta VDJ profiling relied on a genomic DNA template. TCRdb called the reads again in MiXCR, with one record for every CDR3 protein. The table has about 160,000 distinct CDR3 sequences, around 48% seen once. Sequencing was performed on sorted CD4+, CD8+, or CD8+CD57+ T cells (not recorded which) from PBMCs. The receptors originated from a human donor with aplastic anemia.

This clonotype was recorded at least ten times. The gene calls are TRBV27 and TRBJ2-7, with D perhaps TRBD1 (6 bases). The V gene's germline CDR1 is MNHEY and CDR2 SMNVEV (reference sequence). The CDR3 is 15 residues long. Trimming removed 5 bases at V and 1 base at J, with 15 bases between. CDR3 sequence (DNA): TGTGCCAGCAGTGGACCGGGACACGGATCCTACGAGCAGTACTTC. Amino acids: CASSGPGHGSYEQYF.

This clonotype was observed many times. This chain joins TRBV29-1 and TRBJ2-2, with 13 positions matching TRBD2. CDR3 size: 17 residues. Germline V lookup: CDR1 SQVTM, CDR2 ANQGSEA. The V gene end was trimmed by 0 bases and the J gene end by 4 bases; junction bases not matched to a gene: 5. The CDR3 loop reads CSVEDGLAGVSTGELFF. The CDR3, as DNA: TGCAGCGTTGAAGATGGACTAGCGGGAGTTAGCACCGGGGAGCTGTTTTTT.

The CDR3 nucleotides read TGTGCCACCAGTGAATGGACCGAGGGTCGGGCAGATACGCAGTATTTT. Translation: CATSEWTEGRADTQYF. This chain connects TRBV24-1 to TRBJ2-3, with D possibly matching TRBD2 (5 bases). The length of the CDR3 is 16 residues. Trimming removed 4 bases from V and 4 bases from J, with 17 bases in between. Germline CDR1 and CDR2: KGHDR and SFDVKD.

The J gene is TRBJ2-7, the V gene TRBV14, with 7 bases identical to TRBD1. The CDR3 has 14 residues. Trimming at V came to 1 base and at J to 2 bases, leaving 2 bases not matched to a gene. Germline loops: CDR1 SGHDN, CDR2 FVKESK. The CDR3 reads CASSQGQGAYEQYF. The CDR3 DNA sequence: TGTGCCAGCAGCCAAGGACAGGGAGCCTACGAGCAGTACTTC.

Concerning this clonotype: Possible read error: a much larger clone is one base away. The final CDR3 position lacks the conserved phenylalanine or tryptophan, pointing to a likely read error. This chain joins TRBV7-3 and TRBJ2-7; no firm D call. Germline loops: CDR1 SGHTA, CDR2 FQGTGA. This CDR3 has 15 residues. V was trimmed by 3 bases and J by 2 bases, leaving 14 bases between them. CDR3 nucleotides: TGTGCCAGCAGCTTGGCCAGATCTTCAACCTACGAGCAGTACCTC. Amino acid sequence: CASSLARSSTYEQYL.

This clonotype occurred a few times. The junction shows a germline mismatch at one end, possibly a read error. This rearrangement joins TRBV12-3 or TRBV12-4 to TRBJ1-1; tentatively, D is TRBD1 (5 bases). This CDR3 has 15 amino acids. The CDR3 spells CASSPRGMVNTEALF. Here the CDR3 DNA reads TGTGCCAGCAGTCCTCGGGGGATGGTTAACACTGAAGCTCTCTTT.

This clonotype was observed many times. This chain joins TRBV29-1 and TRBJ2-2; 7 nucleotides line up with TRBD1. The CDR3 has 16 residues. Germline CDR1 reads SQVTM; CDR2 reads ANQGSEA. Losses at the gene ends were 7 bases for V and 2 bases for J; bases not matched to a gene: 13. Written as DNA, the CDR3 is TGCAGCGCAAGAGTCGGGACAGCCCCCAACACCGGGGAGCTGTTTTTT. Its translation is CSARVGTAPNTGELFF.

V gene TRBV18 combines with J gene TRBJ2-3; TRBD2 might be the D (6 bases). This CDR3 contains 15 residues. Trimming stripped 6 bases from V and 2 bases from J, with 15 bases between. CDR1 is KGHSH and CDR2 is LQKENI in the germline V gene. The CDR3 reads CASSPTSYNTDTQYF. CDR3 nucleotides: TGTGCCAGCTCGCCTACTAGCTACAACACAGATACGCAGTATTTT.

The genes are TRBV12-3 or TRBV12-4 and TRBJ1-2; TRBD1 matches at 11 bases. Losses at the gene ends were 3 bases for V and 4 bases for J; bases not matched to a gene: 7. CDR3 length equals 16 residues. In DNA form, the CDR3 reads TGTGCCAGCAGTTTGGGCCAGGACAGGGGGCTCTATGGCTACACCTTC. Protein sequence: CASSLGQDRGLYGYTF.

This clonotype was seen more than once but under ten times. The chain employs TRBV6-5 and TRBJ1-2, with D maybe TRBD1 (5 bases). Germline V gene data show CDR1 as MNHEY and CDR2 as SVGAGI. V was cut by 3 bases and J by 2 bases, with 13 bases left in between. This CDR3 comprises 15 residues. This chain's CDR3 is CASSYTGGANYGYTF. CDR3 nucleotide sequence: TGTGCCAGCAGTTATACCGGAGGGGCCAACTATGGCTACACCTTC.